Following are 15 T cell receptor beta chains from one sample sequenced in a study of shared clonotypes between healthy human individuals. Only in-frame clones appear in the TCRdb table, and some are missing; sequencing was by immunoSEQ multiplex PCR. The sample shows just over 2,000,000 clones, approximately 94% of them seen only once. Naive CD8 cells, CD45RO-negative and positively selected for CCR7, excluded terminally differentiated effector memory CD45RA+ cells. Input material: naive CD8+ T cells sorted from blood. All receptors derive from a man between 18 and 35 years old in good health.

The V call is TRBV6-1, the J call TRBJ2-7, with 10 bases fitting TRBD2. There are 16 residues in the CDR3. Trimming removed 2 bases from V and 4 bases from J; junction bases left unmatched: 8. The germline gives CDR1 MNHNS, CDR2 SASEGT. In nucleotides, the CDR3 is TGTGCCAGCAGTGAATGGGAGCGGGAGGGGGTATACGAGCAGTACTTC. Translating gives CASSEWEREGVYEQYF.

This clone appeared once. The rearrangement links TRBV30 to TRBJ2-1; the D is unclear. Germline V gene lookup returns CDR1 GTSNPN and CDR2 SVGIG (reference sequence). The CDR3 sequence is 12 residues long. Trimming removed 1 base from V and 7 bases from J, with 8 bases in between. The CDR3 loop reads CAWSEEPNEQFF. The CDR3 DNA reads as TGTGCCTGGAGTGAGGAGCCTAATGAGCAGTTCTTC. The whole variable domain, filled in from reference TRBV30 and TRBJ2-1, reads SQTIHQWPATLVQPVGSPLSLECTVEGTSNPNLYWYRQAAGRGLQLLFYSVGIGQISSEVPQNLSASRPQDRQFILSSKKLLLSDSGFYLCAWSEEPNEQFFGPGTRLTVL.

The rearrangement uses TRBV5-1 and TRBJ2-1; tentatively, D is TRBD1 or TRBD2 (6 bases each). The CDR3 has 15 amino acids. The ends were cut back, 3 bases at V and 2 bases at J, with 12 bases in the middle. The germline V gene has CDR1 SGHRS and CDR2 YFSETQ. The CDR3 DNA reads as TGCGCCAGCAGCTCCGAGGGGGGTGCCTACAATGAGCAGTTCTTC. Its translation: CASSSEGGAYNEQFF.

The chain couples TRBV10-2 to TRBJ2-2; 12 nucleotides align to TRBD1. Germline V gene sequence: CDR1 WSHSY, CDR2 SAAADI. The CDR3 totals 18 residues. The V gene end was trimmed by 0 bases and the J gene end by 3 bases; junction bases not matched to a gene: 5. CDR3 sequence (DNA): TGCGCCAGCAGTGAGTCGTGGGACAGGGGGCTCTACACCGGGGAGCTGTTTTTT. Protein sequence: CASSESWDRGLYTGELFF.

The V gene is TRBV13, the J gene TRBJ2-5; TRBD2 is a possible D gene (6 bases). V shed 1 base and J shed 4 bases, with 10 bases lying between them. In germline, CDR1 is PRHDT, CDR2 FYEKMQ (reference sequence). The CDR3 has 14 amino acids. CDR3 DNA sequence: TGTGCCAGCAGCTTAGTTTTGGAGGGAGAGACCCAGTACTTC. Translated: CASSLVLEGETQYF.

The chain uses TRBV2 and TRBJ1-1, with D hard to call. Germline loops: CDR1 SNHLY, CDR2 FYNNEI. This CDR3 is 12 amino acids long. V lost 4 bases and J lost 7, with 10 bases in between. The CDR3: CASSVHLLEAFF. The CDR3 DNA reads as TGTGCCAGCAGTGTTCATCTGCTTGAAGCTTTCTTT.

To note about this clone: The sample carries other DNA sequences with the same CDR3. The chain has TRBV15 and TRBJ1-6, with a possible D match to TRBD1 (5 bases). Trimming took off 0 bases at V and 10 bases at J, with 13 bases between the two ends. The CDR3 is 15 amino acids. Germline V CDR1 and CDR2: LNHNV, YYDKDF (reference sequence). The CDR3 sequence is CATSRDRGEGSPLHF. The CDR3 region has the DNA TGTGCCACCAGCAGAGATAGAGGGGAAGGATCACCCCTCCACTTT.

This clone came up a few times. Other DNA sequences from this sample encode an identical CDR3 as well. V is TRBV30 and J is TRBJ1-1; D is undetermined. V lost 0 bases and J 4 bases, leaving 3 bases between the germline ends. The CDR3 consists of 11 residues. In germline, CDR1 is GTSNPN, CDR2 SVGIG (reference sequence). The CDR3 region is CAWSVTTEAFF. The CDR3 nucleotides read TGTGCCTGGAGTGTAACCACTGAAGCTTTCTTT.

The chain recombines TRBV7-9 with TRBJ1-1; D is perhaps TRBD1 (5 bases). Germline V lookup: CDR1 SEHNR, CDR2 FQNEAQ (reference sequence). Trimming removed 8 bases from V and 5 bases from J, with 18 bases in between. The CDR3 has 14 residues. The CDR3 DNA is TGTGCCAGCGCCAGGGCCCCGGGGGAGACTGAAGCTTTCTTT. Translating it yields CASARAPGETEAFF.

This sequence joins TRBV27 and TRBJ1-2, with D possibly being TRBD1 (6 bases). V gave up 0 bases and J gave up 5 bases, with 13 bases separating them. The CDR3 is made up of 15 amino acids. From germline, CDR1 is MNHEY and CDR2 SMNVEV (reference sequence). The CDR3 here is CASSLSGGGVYGYTF. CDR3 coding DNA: TGTGCCAGCAGTTTATCGGGAGGGGGTGTATATGGCTACACCTTC.

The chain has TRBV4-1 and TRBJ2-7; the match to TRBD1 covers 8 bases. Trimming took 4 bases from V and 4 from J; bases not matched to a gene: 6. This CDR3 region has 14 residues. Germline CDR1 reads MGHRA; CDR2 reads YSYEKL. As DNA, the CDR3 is TGCGCCAGCAGCCCGCGGACAGGGATGTACGAGCAGTACTTC. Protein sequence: CASSPRTGMYEQYF.

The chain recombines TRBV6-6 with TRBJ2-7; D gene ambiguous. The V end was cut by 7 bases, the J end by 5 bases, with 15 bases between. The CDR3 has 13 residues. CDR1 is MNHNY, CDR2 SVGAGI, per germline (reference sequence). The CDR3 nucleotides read TGTGCCAGCACCCAAATCGAGTTTAACGAGCAGTACTTC. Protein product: CASTQIEFNEQYF.

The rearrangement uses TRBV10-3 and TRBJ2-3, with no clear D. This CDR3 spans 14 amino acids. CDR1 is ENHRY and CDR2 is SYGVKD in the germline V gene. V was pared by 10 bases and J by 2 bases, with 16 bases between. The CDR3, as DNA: TGTGCCACAACCCCCCAAAGGGCCACAGATACGCAGTATTTT. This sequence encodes CATTPQRATDTQYF.

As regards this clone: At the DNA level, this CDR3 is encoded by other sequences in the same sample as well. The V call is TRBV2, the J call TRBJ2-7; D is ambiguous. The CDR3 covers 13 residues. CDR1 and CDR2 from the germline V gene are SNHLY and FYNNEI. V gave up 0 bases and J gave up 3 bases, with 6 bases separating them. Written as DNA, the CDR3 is TGTGCCAGCAGTGAAGCCGGAAACTACGAGCAGTACTTC. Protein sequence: CASSEAGNYEQYF.

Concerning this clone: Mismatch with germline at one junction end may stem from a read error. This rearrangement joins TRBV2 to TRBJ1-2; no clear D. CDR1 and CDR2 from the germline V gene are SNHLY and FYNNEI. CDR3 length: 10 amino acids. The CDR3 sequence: CASSDGRPIF. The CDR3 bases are TGTGCCAGCAGTGACGGCAGGCCTATATTC.